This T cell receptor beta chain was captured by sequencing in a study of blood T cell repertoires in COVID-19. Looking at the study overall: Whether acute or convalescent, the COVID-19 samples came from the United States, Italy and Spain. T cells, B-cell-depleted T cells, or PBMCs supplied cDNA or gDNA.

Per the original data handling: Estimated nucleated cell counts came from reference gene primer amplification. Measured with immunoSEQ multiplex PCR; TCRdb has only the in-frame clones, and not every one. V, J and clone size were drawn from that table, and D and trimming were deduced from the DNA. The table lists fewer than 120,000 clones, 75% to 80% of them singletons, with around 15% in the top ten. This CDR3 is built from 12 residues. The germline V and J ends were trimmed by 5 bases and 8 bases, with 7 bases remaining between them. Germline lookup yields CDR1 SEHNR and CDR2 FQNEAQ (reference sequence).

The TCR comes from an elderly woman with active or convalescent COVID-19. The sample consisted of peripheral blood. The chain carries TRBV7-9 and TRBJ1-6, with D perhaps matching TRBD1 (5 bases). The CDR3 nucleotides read TGTGCCAGCAGCGCGACAGATTCACCCCTCCACTTT. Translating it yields CASSATDSPLHF.